The 28 T cell receptor beta chains below come from one sample, sequenced in a study of metastatic and nonmetastatic thyroid tumors. Patients were all untreated before their thyroid surgery. TCRdb re-called clones from the PCR reads using MiXCR. The sample lists about 18,000 clones, about 33% occurring once. The sequenced sample was tumor tissue. The receptors shown here come from a male donor with papillary thyroid cancer or a benign thyroid nodule (not recorded which). Some clones in this sample may be carry-over from other donors' samples.

This clone was observed at least ten times. A much more abundant neighbour one base away suggests this may be a read error. This same CDR3 is encoded by further DNA sequences in the sample. This sequence joins TRBV19 and TRBJ2-1; the D gene is possibly TRBD2 (5 bases). Trimming shortened V by 6 bases and J by 9 bases, and 9 bases separated the two germline ends. The CDR3 contains 11 residues. Germline CDR1 reads LNHDA; CDR2 reads SQIVND (reference sequence). The CDR3 protein is CASRSGPEQFF. CDR3 DNA sequence: TGTGCCAGTAGGAGCGGTCCTGAGCAGTTCTTC.

This chain joins TRBV20-1 and TRBJ2-3, with 9 bases matching TRBD2. V lost 5 bases, J lost 5 bases, and 11 bases stayed unmatched. This CDR3 comprises 15 residues. Germline V gene data show CDR1 as DFQATT and CDR2 as SNEGSKA (reference sequence). CDR3 loop: CSAHLAGAPIDTQYF. In DNA, the CDR3 is TGCAGTGCTCATTTAGCGGGGGCTCCCATAGATACGCAGTATTTT.

This sequence joins TRBV5-1 and TRBJ2-7, with 8 nucleotides matching TRBD2. There are 15 residues in the CDR3. In germline, CDR1 is SGHRS, CDR2 YFSETQ. The V and J ends lost 4 bases and 3 bases, in that order; junction bases with no gene match: 9. CDR3 amino acids: CASSTGLEAFYEQYF. CDR3 sequence (DNA): TGCGCCAGCAGCACGGGACTAGAAGCTTTCTACGAGCAGTACTTC.

This chain joins TRBV15 and TRBJ1-5; the D gene is possibly TRBD1 (6 bases). Germline CDR1 is LNHNV and CDR2 is YYDKDF (reference sequence). The CDR3 totals 15 residues. Trimming took off 0 bases at V and 3 bases at J, with 9 bases between the two ends. CDR3 nucleotides: TGTGCCACCAGCAGAGATGGGGACACCAATCAGCCCCAGCATTTT. Its protein product is CATSRDGDTNQPQHF. The full variable domain, in which reference TRBV15 and TRBJ1-5 provide the parts outside the CDR3, is DAMVIQNPRYQVTQFGKPVTLSCSQTLNHNVMYWYQQKSSQAPKLLFHYYDKDFNNEADTPDNFQSRRPNTSFCFLDIRSPGLGDTAMYLCATSRDGDTNQPQHFGDGTRLSIL.

This chain joins TRBV18 and TRBJ1-1; no firm D call. The germline V and J ends were trimmed by 2 bases and 2 bases, with 12 bases remaining between them. The CDR3 sequence is 15 residues long. Germline assignment: CDR1 KGHSH and CDR2 LQKENI. As DNA, the CDR3 is TGTGCCAGCTCACCAGGGTTGATGGGTAACACTGAAGCTTTCTTT. Translated: CASSPGLMGNTEAFF.

The chain has TRBV7-8 and TRBJ2-2; D unresolved. Trimming pared 5 bases from V and 11 bases from J, leaving 27 bases between. The CDR3 spans 17 residues. Germline V CDR1 and CDR2: SGHVS, FQNEAQ. CDR3 sequence (DNA): TGTGCCAGCAGCCCCTACCACGGGTGCGCTTTTACCTGTGAGCTGTTTTTT. Translation: CASSPYHGCAFTCELFF.

The V call is TRBV20-1, the J call TRBJ2-7; TRBD2 aligns across 12 bases. CDR3 length: 16 amino acids. Germline CDR1 DFQATT, CDR2 SNEGSKA (reference sequence). Germline trimming cut 2 bases from V and 3 bases from J; bases unmatched to any gene: 8. The DNA for the CDR3 is TGCAGTGCTAGACCGGCTAGCGGGAGGGTAGGCTACGAGCAGTACTTC. Translated, it gives CSARPASGRVGYEQYF.

This chain connects TRBV9 to TRBJ2-3, with a weak D call TRBD1 (6 bases). The ends were cut back, 0 bases at V and 4 bases at J, with 15 bases in the middle. The CDR3 has 16 amino acids. Per the germline V gene, CDR1 is SGDLS and CDR2 is YYNGEE. In nucleotides, the CDR3 is TGTGCCAGCAGCGTAGTACAAGGGGGTGGCGCAGATACGCAGTATTTT. Its protein is CASSVVQGGGADTQYF.

This clone was seen at least ten times. V gene TRBV5-1 combines with J gene TRBJ2-1; tentative D call: TRBD2 (6 bases). Germline V CDR1 and CDR2: SGHRS, YFSETQ. The CDR3 contains 12 residues. V lost 4 bases and J lost 12, with 14 bases in between. DNA of the CDR3: TGCGCCAGCAGCAACCCTCGACTAGGGCAGTTCTTC. It specifies CASSNPRLGQFF.

Many counts were recorded for this clone. The chain uses TRBV5-7 and TRBJ1-5, with a weak D call TRBD1 (5 bases). TRBV5-7 is treated as an ORF (open reading frame) with a function not yet certain. The CDR3 runs to 14 residues. The ends were cut back, 4 bases at V and 5 bases at J, with 13 bases in the middle. Written as DNA, the CDR3 is TGTGCCAGCAGCGCACCAGGGTTTGATCAGCCCCAGCATTTT. This sequence encodes CASSAPGFDQPQHF.

V gene TRBV20-1 combines with J gene TRBJ2-7; D might be TRBD1 (6 bases). CDR1 is DFQATT and CDR2 is SNEGSKA in the germline V gene (reference sequence). CDR3 length equals 11 residues. V gave up 3 bases and J gave up 7 bases, with 10 bases separating them. CDR3 sequence reads: CSASEGEEQYF. CDR3 DNA: TGCAGTGCTAGCGAGGGGGAAGAGCAGTACTTC.

The rearrangement links TRBV6-1 to TRBJ2-5; D is uncertain. Trimming removed 4 bases from V and 7 bases from J, with 16 bases in between. Per the germline V gene, CDR1 is MNHNS and CDR2 is SASEGT. CDR3 length: 14 residues. CDR3 sequence (DNA): TGTGCCAGCAGTGGGTTCGGGTCCCCGGGGACCCAGTACTTC. Residues: CASSGFGSPGTQYF.

The J gene is TRBJ2-7, the V gene TRBV11-2; 10 bases match TRBD1. Germline V gives CDR1 SGHAT, CDR2 FQNNGV. The CDR3 has 14 residues. The V segment lost 3 bases and the J segment 5 bases; nucleotides outside the gene matches: 4. The CDR3 spells CASSFGQGGNEQYF. DNA for the CDR3: TGTGCCAGCAGCTTCGGACAGGGGGGAAACGAGCAGTACTTC.

Ten or more counts support this clone. The chain uses TRBV12-3 or TRBV12-4 and TRBJ2-1; tentatively, D is TRBD1 or TRBD2 (5 bases each). With 6 bases removed from V and 0 bases from J, the gap between germline ends came to 15 bases. CDR3 length equals 16 residues. The CDR3: CASSPLGRGSYNEQFF. Written as DNA, the CDR3 is TGTGCCAGCAGCCCACTAGGAAGGGGCTCCTACAATGAGCAGTTCTTC.

The chain links TRBV12-3 or TRBV12-4 to TRBJ2-1; D unclear. Trimming took off 7 bases at V and 7 bases at J, with 14 bases between the two ends. The CDR3 loop spans 13 amino acids. The CDR3 region has the DNA TGTGCCAGCACCAATCCCGAAAGGAATGAGCAGTTCTTC. Encoded protein: CASTNPERNEQFF.

This clone was counted many times. V usage is TRBV20-1 and J usage is TRBJ2-3; D gene uncertain. Germline V gene lookup returns CDR1 DFQATT and CDR2 SNEGSKA (reference sequence). This CDR3 is built from 12 residues. CDR3 in DNA: TGCTCCCCCCTCGGGCGAGCAGATACGCAGTATTTT. Residues: CSPLGRADTQYF.

About this clone itself: Its ends do not fully match the called genes, so a read error is possible. The chain recombines TRBV7-3 with TRBJ2-1, with TRBD2 matching 12 bases. The CDR3 sequence is 17 residues long. CDR1 SGHTA and CDR2 FQGTGA come from the germline V gene. As DNA, the CDR3 is TGTGCCAGCAGCCCCCAGCTACGGCTAGCGGGAGGGAATGAGCAGATCTTC. It specifies CASSPQLRLAGGNEQIF.

By share of the sample, this clone is medium-sized. The chain links TRBV20-1 to TRBJ1-4; TRBD1 agrees at 9 bases. Trimming at V came to 6 bases and at J to 7 bases, leaving 9 bases not matched to a gene. CDR1 and CDR2 (germline): DFQATT, SNEGSKA (reference sequence). The CDR3 consists of 14 residues. The CDR3 nucleotides are TGCAGTGCAAGACCCGGGACAGGGAGTGAAAAACTGTTTTTT. Translating gives CSARPGTGSEKLFF.

This chain links TRBV20-1 with TRBJ2-1, with TRBD1 matching 10 bases. The CDR3 extends over 17 amino acids. CDR1 and CDR2 (germline): DFQATT, SNEGSKA (reference sequence). J lost 1 base, V lost 5 bases, and 11 bases had no gene match. Written as DNA, the CDR3 is TGCAGTGCTCCCGGACAGGGGGTTCCTTTATCCTACAATGAGCAGTTCTTC. Its protein is CSAPGQGVPLSYNEQFF.

This clone is medium-sized within its sample. The chain joins TRBV30 to TRBJ1-5, with D possibly TRBD1 on 6 matching bases. The CDR3 has 16 residues. Trimming removed 0 bases from V and 0 bases from J, with 12 bases in between. CDR1 is GTSNPN and CDR2 is SVGIG in the germline V gene (reference sequence). CDR3 nucleotides: TGTGCCTGGAGTGTACGCTCACAGGGTAGCAATCAGCCCCAGCATTTT. This sequence encodes CAWSVRSQGSNQPQHF.

J is TRBJ2-7 and V is TRBV9, with 7 nucleotides matching TRBD1. After removal of 2 bases from V and 3 bases from J, the junction contained 8 bases not matched to a gene. Germline CDR1 is SGDLS and CDR2 is YYNGEE. The CDR3 contains 15 residues. The CDR3 DNA reads as TGTGCCAGCAGCGTGGCCCTGGGACAGTACTACGAGCAGTACTTC. The encoded protein is CASSVALGQYYEQYF.

The chain is built from TRBV6-5 and TRBJ2-3, with D tentatively TRBD2 (5 bases). The V end was cut by 2 bases, the J end by 6 bases, with 21 bases between. This CDR3 has 17 amino acids. The germline CDR1 and CDR2 sequences are MNHEY and SVGAGI. The CDR3 region has the DNA TGTGCCAGCAGTTACGGACGGGATGCATGGTTAAGGGATACGCAGTATTTT. Residues: CASSYGRDAWLRDTQYF.

This clone was seen only once. The chain combines TRBV28 with TRBJ2-7, with TRBD2 matching over 7 bases. This CDR3 is 15 amino acids long. Germline CDR1 and CDR2: MDHEN and SYDVKM. V gave up 5 bases and J gave up 10 bases; unmatched junction bases: 17. CDR3 sequence (DNA): TGTGCCAGCAGTCCCGGGACCAGCGGGACCTACTACCAGTACTTC. It is translated as CASSPGTSGTYYQYF.

Concerning this clone: The germline gene is not matched at one end of the junction; a read error may be the cause. The chain joins TRBV6-1 to TRBJ2-7; 8 bases match TRBD2. The CDR3 spans 15 residues. From germline, CDR1 is MNHNS and CDR2 SASEGT. CDR3 sequence reads: CSSSERAGEGYEQYF. CDR3 bases: TGTTCCAGCAGTGAAAGAGCGGGAGAGGGGTACGAGCAGTACTTC.

V usage is TRBV11-3 and J usage is TRBJ2-7; D is perhaps TRBD1 or TRBD2 (5 bases each). The CDR3 consists of 12 residues. From germline, CDR1 is SGHNT and CDR2 YENEEA. The ends were cut back, 2 bases at V and 7 bases at J, with 9 bases in the middle. The DNA of the CDR3 is TGTGCCAGCAGCTTACGTTGGGGGGAGCAGTACTTC. This encodes CASSLRWGEQYF. Full variable domain (missing parts from reference TRBV11-3 and TRBJ2-7): EAGVVQSPRYKIIEKKQPVAFWCNPISGHNTLYWYLQNLGQGPELLIRYENEEAVDDSQLPKDRFSAERLKGVDSTLKIQPAELGDSAVYLCASSLRWGEQYFGPGTRLTVT.

This clone was counted between two and nine times. The rearrangement links TRBV12-3 or TRBV12-4 to TRBJ2-5; 8 bases map to TRBD1. V shed 5 bases and J 5 bases; nucleotides not matched to a gene: 10. The CDR3 is 15 amino acids. In DNA, the CDR3 is TGTGCCAGCAGTCCAGACAGGGGAAGGAGGGAGACCCAGTACTTC. Amino acid sequence: CASSPDRGRRETQYF.

This clone is labeled medium-sized (0.01 to 0.1%). V gene TRBV5-1 combines with J gene TRBJ1-1; possible D gene TRBD1, 5 bases. With 5 bases removed from V and 5 bases from J, the gap between germline ends came to 13 bases. The CDR3 is 13 amino acids. Germline CDR1 is SGHRS and CDR2 is YFSETQ. Written as DNA, the CDR3 is TGCGCCAGCAGGCCGCCCGGGGCTACTGAAGCTTTCTTT. The encoded protein is CASRPPGATEAFF.

This clone was counted once. The chain couples TRBV20-1 to TRBJ2-3; D possibly corresponds to TRBD2 (5 bases). CDR3 length equals 13 residues. Trimming shortened V by 2 bases and J by 6 bases, and 12 bases separated the two germline ends. Germline CDR1 is DFQATT and CDR2 is SNEGSKA (reference sequence). The chain's CDR3 is CSARLGGLDTQYF. CDR3 nucleotide sequence: TGCAGTGCTAGACTAGGAGGATTGGATACGCAGTATTTT.